The 24 T cell receptor beta chains in this list originate from one sample, sequenced in a study of blood T cell repertoires in COVID-19. Using immunoSEQ multiplex PCR, the repertoire was profiled, and TCRdb retains in-frame clones only, with some absent. The sample lists approximately 150,000 clones, around 81% seen once, with around 10% in the top ten. Sequencing was performed on peripheral blood. These receptor sequences come from a man aged 55 to 70 with active or convalescent COVID-19.

The rearrangement uses TRBV5-8 and TRBJ2-1; 13 bases are shared with TRBD2. V shed 2 bases, J shed 2 bases, and the junction held 7 bases outside the gene matches. Germline CDR1 and CDR2: SGHTS and YDEGEE. The CDR3 contains 18 residues. CDR3 nucleotide sequence: TGTGCCAGCAGCTTAGGAGGACTAGCGGGAGTAGCCTACAATGAGCAGTTCTTC. Its protein product is CASSLGGLAGVAYNEQFF.

The V and J genes are TRBV9 and TRBJ1-6, with 8 positions matching TRBD1. Germline V gives CDR1 SGDLS, CDR2 YYNGEE. The CDR3 has 15 residues. V shed 2 bases, J shed 10 bases, and the junction held 8 bases outside the gene matches. CDR3 sequence reads: CASSVDWTGKSPLHF. CDR3 sequence (DNA): TGTGCCAGCAGCGTCGACTGGACAGGGAAATCACCCCTCCACTTT.

This chain connects TRBV5-6 to TRBJ1-1; TRBD1 matches at 10 bases. With V trimmed by 2 bases and J by 3 bases, 1 base remained unmatched. From germline, CDR1 is SGHDT and CDR2 YYEEEE. This CDR3 is built from 14 residues. The CDR3 bases are TGTGCCAGCAGCTTCGGACAGGGGGACACTGAAGCTTTCTTT. This encodes CASSFGQGDTEAFF.

The rearrangement uses TRBV7-2 and TRBJ1-1; no definite D call. Germline V gives CDR1 SGHTA, CDR2 FQGNSA. V was shortened by 1 base and J by 3 bases, with 9 bases between the two germline ends. CDR3 length equals 14 residues. The chain's CDR3 is CASSLDVQDTEAFF. CDR3 nucleotide sequence: TGTGCCAGCAGCTTAGACGTGCAGGACACTGAAGCTTTCTTT.

This clone was detected once. The chain couples TRBV13 to TRBJ1-1, with 8 bases identical to TRBD1. CDR3 length: 15 residues. The ends lost 5 bases at V and 4 bases at J; junction bases unmatched: 9. CDR1 and CDR2 (germline): PRHDT, FYEKMQ (reference sequence). The CDR3 DNA is TGTGCCAGCAGCGGACACAGGGGGGAGACCACTGAAGCTTTCTTT. Translation: CASSGHRGETTEAFF.

The chain uses TRBV4-1 and TRBJ2-5; 9 bases agree with TRBD2. Unmatched junction bases numbered 9, after V lost 2 bases and J lost 8 bases. Germline V lookup: CDR1 MGHRA, CDR2 YSYEKL. This CDR3 comprises 15 residues. The CDR3 spells CASSQYHGTSITQYF. The CDR3 nucleotides read TGCGCCAGCAGCCAATACCACGGGACTAGCATTACCCAGTACTTC.

This clone has only a few counts. The rearrangement joins TRBV6-1 to TRBJ2-2; D is unresolved. Deletions cut 2 bases from V and 4 bases from J, with 8 bases between. The CDR3 contains 14 residues. Per the germline V gene, CDR1 is MNHNS and CDR2 is SASEGT. CDR3 DNA sequence: TGTGCCAGCAGTGAACAGGTTACCACCGGGGAGCTGTTTTTT. Translating it yields CASSEQVTTGELFF.

J is TRBJ1-2 and V is TRBV28; D is unclear. Germline assignment: CDR1 MDHEN and CDR2 SYDVKM. The CDR3 covers 14 residues. V gave up 9 bases and J gave up 5 bases, with 19 bases separating them. The CDR3 sequence is CASESNGLLYGYTF. DNA of the CDR3: TGTGCCAGTGAATCCAACGGACTGTTATATGGCTACACCTTC.

The CDR3 is CASTRVNTEAFF. DNA for the CDR3: TGTGCCAGCACCAGGGTGAACACTGAAGCTTTCTTT. The chain combines TRBV12-3 or TRBV12-4 with TRBJ1-1; a weak D match, TRBD1 (5 bases). The V end lost 7 bases, the J end lost 0 bases, and 6 bases lay between the germline ends. The CDR3 is 12 amino acids.

This clone has a single count. The chain employs TRBV11-1 and TRBJ2-3; 8 nucleotides align to TRBD1. This CDR3 contains 16 residues. V was pared by 5 bases and J by 4 bases, with 11 bases of the junction left unmatched. Germline loops: CDR1 SGHAT, CDR2 FQDESV (reference sequence). DNA of the CDR3: TGTGCCAGCAGCCCGCAGGGGGCGCTTAACGCAGATACGCAGTATTTT. It encodes CASSPQGALNADTQYF.

The chain links TRBV5-1 to TRBJ1-1; D is perhaps TRBD1 (5 bases). The V gene's germline CDR1 is SGHRS and CDR2 YFSETQ. CDR3 size: 16 residues. V dropped 3 bases and J dropped 1 base, with 16 bases sitting between them. CDR3: CASSWGDPSRNTEAFF. Written as DNA, the CDR3 is TGCGCCAGCAGCTGGGGGGACCCTTCTAGGAACACTGAAGCTTTCTTT.

This chain links TRBV6-1 with TRBJ1-2, with D perhaps matching TRBD1 (5 bases). CDR3 length: 15 amino acids. Germline values: CDR1 MNHNS, CDR2 SASEGT. Between the trimmed V and J ends, which lost 2 bases and 7 bases, there was a span of 17 bases. For the CDR3, the DNA is TGTGCCAGCAGTGAAATTGACGAAACAGGTTCTGGCTACACCTTC. Translating it yields CASSEIDETGSGYTF.

The chain links TRBV28 to TRBJ1-2; D may be TRBD1 (5 bases). The CDR3 is 14 amino acids. With 3 bases removed from V and 4 bases from J, the gap between germline ends came to 12 bases. Germline assignment: CDR1 MDHEN and CDR2 SYDVKM. CDR3 amino acids: CASSLIPQGYGYTF. For the CDR3, the DNA is TGTGCCAGCAGTTTGATTCCCCAGGGCTATGGCTACACCTTC.

This clone was found once. V is TRBV20-1 and J is TRBJ2-1, with 12 bases aligning to TRBD2. The length of the CDR3 is 16 residues. Germline V CDR1 and CDR2: DFQATT, SNEGSKA (reference sequence). J lost 9 bases, V lost 3 bases, and 12 bases had no gene match. CDR3 loop: CSASSGTSGFRGEQFF. In DNA, the CDR3 is TGCAGTGCTAGTTCCGGGACTAGCGGGTTCAGGGGTGAGCAGTTCTTC.

The gene calls are TRBV2 and TRBJ2-6; no clear D. V was clipped by 2 bases and J by 0 bases, with 5 bases between them. This CDR3 region has 15 residues. Germline CDR1 reads SNHLY; CDR2 reads FYNNEI. CDR3 bases: TGTGCCAGCAGTGAACTTAGCTCTGGGGCCAACGTCCTGACTTTC. Residues: CASSELSSGANVLTF.

V and J are TRBV7-2 and TRBJ2-1, with 13 bases fitting TRBD2. The CDR3 totals 15 residues. The V gene's germline CDR1 is SGHTA and CDR2 FQGNSA. V lost 4 bases to trimming and J lost 7 bases; unmatched junction nucleotides: 4. CDR3: CASSSGLAGANEQFF. The CDR3 DNA follows: TGTGCCAGCAGCTCAGGACTAGCGGGAGCTAATGAGCAGTTCTTC. The variable domain in full, completed from reference TRBV7-2 and TRBJ2-1, reads GAGVSQSPSNKVTEKGKDVELRCDPISGHTALYWYRQSLGQGLEFLIYFQGNSAPDKSGLPSDRFSAERTGGSVSTLTIQRTQQEDSAVYLCASSSGLAGANEQFFGPGTRLTVL.

J is TRBJ1-1 and V is TRBV2, with D perhaps TRBD1 (6 bases). Germline assignment: CDR1 SNHLY and CDR2 FYNNEI. There are 16 residues in the CDR3. Trimming stripped 7 bases from V and 7 bases from J, with 25 bases between. CDR3 amino acids: CASKAVGGGVGVEAFF. The CDR3 region has the DNA TGTGCCAGCAAGGCCGTAGGGGGGGGAGTGGGTGTTGAAGCTTTCTTT.

This chain uses TRBV10-1 with TRBJ2-7; 8 nucleotides agree with TRBD2. The junction had 3 bases not matched to a gene; V was cut back by 2 bases and J by 0 bases. Germline V gene data show CDR1 as WNHNN and CDR2 as SYGVQD (reference sequence). The length of the CDR3 is 15 residues. In nucleotides, the CDR3 is TGCGCCAGCAGTGAGAAGACTAGCGCCTCCTACGAGCAGTACTTC. Protein product: CASSEKTSASYEQYF.

This clone was recorded only once. The chain employs TRBV3-1 (or the pseudogene TRBV3-2) and TRBJ2-7, with TRBD1 matching 8 bases. The junction had 10 bases not matched to a gene; V was cut back by 5 bases and J by 1 base. Germline values: CDR1 LGHDT, CDR2 YNNKEL (reference sequence). This CDR3 spans 16 amino acids. The CDR3 region is CASSLRTGMGSYEQYF. In DNA form, the CDR3 reads TGTGCCAGCAGCTTACGGACAGGGATGGGATCCTACGAGCAGTACTTC.

The chain has TRBV12-3 or TRBV12-4 and TRBJ2-7; tentatively, D is TRBD2 (5 bases). The CDR3 length is 13 residues. V lost 5 bases and J lost 7, with 15 bases in between. CDR3 amino acids: CASSRTGSWEQYF. The DNA for the CDR3 is TGTGCCAGCAGTCGGACTGGATCTTGGGAGCAGTACTTC.

The gene calls are TRBV6-5 and TRBJ1-2; D is possibly TRBD1 (5 bases). The V end was cut by 0 bases, the J end by 7 bases, with 9 bases between. CDR3 size: 13 residues. Looked up from germline, CDR1 is MNHEY and CDR2 is SVGAGI. The CDR3 here is CASSYSGGGGYTF. The DNA of the CDR3 is TGTGCCAGCAGTTACTCTGGGGGGGGTGGCTACACCTTC.

V usage is TRBV5-1 and J usage is TRBJ1-1; 8 bases are a match to TRBD1. The CDR3 is 15 residues long. J was trimmed by 7 bases and V by 4 bases; bases with no gene match: 12. CDR1 is SGHRS and CDR2 is YFSETQ in the germline V gene. DNA for the CDR3: TGCGCCAGCAGCCCAAACCCAGGGGGCGAGTTTGAAGCTTTCTTT. It codes for CASSPNPGGEFEAFF.

The rearrangement links TRBV7-9 to TRBJ2-2; D possibly corresponds to TRBD2 (6 bases). CDR1 SEHNR and CDR2 FQNEAQ come from the germline V gene (reference sequence). CDR3 length: 14 residues. Deletions cut 0 bases from V and 6 bases from J, with 8 bases between. CDR3 in DNA: TGTGCCAGCAGCTTAGCCGGAGGGGCCGGGGAGCTGTTTTTT. Translation: CASSLAGGAGELFF. Full variable domain (outside the CDR3, taken from reference TRBV7-9 and TRBJ2-2): DTGVSQNPRHKITKRGQNVTFRCDPISEHNRLYWYRQTLGQGPEFLTYFQNEAQLEKSRLLSDRFSAERPKGSFSTLEIQRTEQGDSAMYLCASSLAGGAGELFFGEGSRLTVL.

This rearrangement joins TRBV5-1 to TRBJ1-2; 9 bases fit TRBD1. The CDR3 loop spans 15 amino acids. J was trimmed by 4 bases and V by 1 base; bases with no gene match: 5. The germline V gene has CDR1 SGHRS and CDR2 YFSETQ. The CDR3 protein is CASSLTGGGPYGYTF. The CDR3 DNA reads TGCGCCAGCAGCTTGACAGGGGGCGGACCCTATGGCTACACCTTC.